The rows below give T cell receptor beta chains drawn from one sample of a study of CD8 T cells in ankylosing spondylitis. Using its own MiXCR run on the 5' RACE reads, TCRdb lists one record per CDR3 protein. This sample has more than 650,000 distinct CDR3 sequences; roughly 10% occur once, and the top ten carry around 0.51%. Sequencing was done on a sample of blood, either unsorted or a sorted T cell fraction (not recorded which). Receptors were obtained from a male donor with ankylosing spondylitis. Both conserved end residues are trimmed from each CDR3. A D gene is named only where the DNA matches it firmly.

v_gene,d_gene,j_gene,CDR3aa
TRBV5-1,TRBD2,TRBJ2-1,ASSLPGLAGGLNEQF
TRBV14,TRBD1,TRBJ1-1,ASSRFQGASNTEAF
TRBV7-2,.,TRBJ2-7,ASSSMGLSYEQY
TRBV20-1,TRBD2,TRBJ2-1,SAIGLAGHNEQF
TRBV7-9,TRBD1,TRBJ1-2,ASSFQGVTYGYT
TRBV12-3/TRBV12-4,TRBD1,TRBJ1-5,ASSFGTGFGNQPQH
TRBV20-1,TRBD2,TRBJ2-7,SARDPSGPYEQY
TRBV5-1,.,TRBJ1-2,ASSLERASLDGYT
TRBV29-1,.,TRBJ2-1,SVEMGAGEGILSMF
TRBV5-1,.,TRBJ2-5,ASSLGQETQY
TRBV4-3,.,TRBJ1-5,ASHKQPQH
TRBV20-1,TRBD2,TRBJ2-5,SALKSGTSGGIQY
TRBV28,.,TRBJ1-1,ASQGQPTEAF
TRBV5-1,.,TRBJ2-2,ASSYIQGYTGELF
TRBV11-2,TRBD1,TRBJ2-7,ASSFRDRVDEQY
TRBV7-2,TRBD2,TRBJ2-1,ASSIRLAGAYNEQF
TRBV12-3/TRBV12-4,.,TRBJ1-1,ASSWTDTRGF
TRBV7-9,.,TRBJ2-4,ASSRPRDGNIQY
TRBV20-1,TRBD1,TRBJ2-5,SARIQGAMETQY
TRBV5-1,.,TRBJ1-3,ASSLVGSLSGFSGNTIY
TRBV30,TRBD1,TRBJ2-3,AWRATGGGTDTQY
TRBV7-2,.,TRBJ2-7,ASSEEAGRSYEQY
TRBV6-5,TRBD1,TRBJ1-1,ASSWAGGAGTEAF
TRBV6-5,.,TRBJ2-5,ASSYPFGTQETQY
TRBV20-1,TRBD1,TRBJ2-5,SALGTGGLETQY
TRBV18,.,TRBJ1-1,ASSPSIQGGATEAF
TRBV28,TRBD1,TRBJ1-4,ASTAGTADNEKLF
TRBV7-9,.,TRBJ2-7,ASSIGGPTYEQY
TRBV6-1,.,TRBJ2-2,ASSQQVWGGELF
TRBV20-1,.,TRBJ1-4,SARVRPQDEKLF
TRBV7-2,.,TRBJ2-3,ASSSVTRNTQY
TRBV7-2,.,TRBJ2-7,ASSLRVQGAYEQY
TRBV3-1,.,TRBJ2-5,ASSQTVFEETQY
TRBV4-2,TRBD2,TRBJ2-3,ASSQKPGTSGFRDTQY
TRBV7-2,TRBD1,TRBJ1-6,ASSPRLGRGDSPLH
TRBV20-1,.,TRBJ2-5,SASTNQETQY
TRBV7-9,.,TRBJ2-5,ASSPGRSSQETQY
TRBV6-5,TRBD1,TRBJ1-4,ASSYGQGYEKLF
TRBV13,.,TRBJ2-7,ASSLRLGTYEQY
TRBV28,.,TRBJ1-5,ASSFRGRGKQPQH
TRBV7-2,.,TRBJ2-1,ASSLELGAHEQF
TRBV7-9,TRBD1,TRBJ2-7,ASSPGDRAYEQY
TRBV20-1,TRBD1,TRBJ2-1,SAIGIGQGRAEQF
TRBV7-9,.,TRBJ1-3,ASSPRGASSGNTIY
TRBV3-1,.,TRBJ1-1,ASSLLPPRTTEAF
TRBV6-5,.,TRBJ2-7,ASSYQSPRLSSYEQY
TRBV20-1,.,TRBJ1-3,SASAGFAGNTIY
TRBV10-3,.,TRBJ2-1,AISASYRYNEQF
TRBV11-1,TRBD2,TRBJ2-7,ASSGSGTLGEQY
TRBV20-1,.,TRBJ2-7,SVPRVFSYEQY
TRBV20-1,TRBD1,TRBJ2-7,SAFQPGTGYHEQY
TRBV20-1,TRBD1,TRBJ1-2,SARDQSAGGAGYYT
TRBV20-1,.,TRBJ2-1,SAGYGTFYNEQF
TRBV7-2,TRBD2,TRBJ2-7,ASSYARTRTYEQY
TRBV5-6,.,TRBJ2-5,ASSPTSTGRETQY
TRBV6-1,TRBD2,TRBJ2-5,ASSEAGSGLAGEETQY
TRBV6-1,.,TRBJ1-2,ASSQTRDWGDGYT
TRBV20-1,.,TRBJ1-6,SALQGGSPLH
TRBV7-2,.,TRBJ1-2,ASSFDRSFGYT
TRBV4-3,.,TRBJ2-1,ASSRGGEREQF